These 5 T cell receptor beta chains came from one sample sequenced in a study of cytomegalovirus exposure and HLA in healthy donors. PCR used 60 Vbeta primers and 13 Jbeta primers. Assay used: immunoSEQ multiplex PCR; TCRdb lists only in-frame clones, some missing. The sample has approximately 190,000 clones; around three quarters are singletons. Sequencing was performed on PBMCs. These TCRs come from a woman aged 25 to 39 in good health and CMV-seropositive.

The rearrangement links TRBV6-6 to TRBJ1-2; weak D call: TRBD1 (5 bases). CDR1 and CDR2 (germline): MNHNY, SVGAGI (reference sequence). The V and J ends lost 5 bases and 4 bases respectively, with 11 bases between them. This CDR3 is 13 amino acids long. The CDR3 sequence is CASSPDRSYGYTF. Written as DNA, the CDR3 is TGTGCCAGCAGTCCCGACAGATCCTATGGCTACACCTTC.

This clone showed up just a few times. The CDR3 here is CASSEAELVMGGTQYF. In nucleotides, the CDR3 is TGTGCCAGCAGTGAAGCGGAACTAGTTATGGGTGGGACCCAGTACTTC. This chain links TRBV2 with TRBJ2-5, with D possibly TRBD2 on 5 matching bases. Germline V gene data show CDR1 as SNHLY and CDR2 as FYNNEI. Trimming took off 0 bases at V and 7 bases at J, with 18 bases between the two ends. The CDR3 runs 16 residues.

The chain links TRBV4-3 to TRBJ2-3; tentative D call: TRBD2 (6 bases). Germline V gene sequence: CDR1 LGHNA, CDR2 YSLEER. The CDR3 has 16 amino acids. V lost 3 bases and J 1 base, leaving 14 bases between the germline ends. The CDR3 reads CASSQELAARTDTQYF. The CDR3, as DNA: TGCGCCAGCAGCCAGGAATTAGCGGCTCGCACAGATACGCAGTATTTT.

This rearrangement joins TRBV19 to TRBJ2-3; D possibly corresponds to TRBD2 (6 bases). Germline V gene sequence: CDR1 LNHDA, CDR2 SQIVND (reference sequence). The CDR3 sequence is 16 residues long. Deletions cut 6 bases from V and 0 bases from J, with 16 bases between. The CDR3 spells CASSVGGNPSTDTQYF. As DNA, the CDR3 is TGTGCCAGTAGCGTTGGGGGGAACCCTAGCACAGATACGCAGTATTTT.

This sequence joins TRBV19 and TRBJ1-6, with D unresolved. Between the trimmed V and J ends, which lost 3 bases and 4 bases, there was a span of 13 bases. CDR3 length: 16 residues. Germline values: CDR1 LNHDA, CDR2 SQIVND (reference sequence). CDR3 sequence reads: CASSIGFSQYNSPLHF. The CDR3 region has the DNA TGTGCCAGTAGTATCGGTTTTTCACAGTATAATTCACCCCTCCACTTT.